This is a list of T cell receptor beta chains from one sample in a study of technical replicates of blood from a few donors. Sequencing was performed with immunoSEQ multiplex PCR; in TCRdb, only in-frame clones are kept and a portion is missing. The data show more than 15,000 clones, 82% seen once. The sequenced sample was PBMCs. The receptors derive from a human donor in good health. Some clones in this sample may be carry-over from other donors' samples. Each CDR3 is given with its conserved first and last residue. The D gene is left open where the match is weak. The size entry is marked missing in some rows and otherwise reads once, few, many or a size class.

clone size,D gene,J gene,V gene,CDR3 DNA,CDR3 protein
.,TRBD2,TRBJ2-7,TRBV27,TGTGCCAGCAGCGCTTGGGGAGGGACCTACGAGCAGTACTTC,CASSAWGGTYEQYF
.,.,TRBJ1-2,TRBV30,TGTGCCTGGAGTGTACAGGGAGGGTATGGCTACACCTTC,CAWSVQGGYGYTF
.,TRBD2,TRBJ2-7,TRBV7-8,TGTGCCAGCAGGTCCGGGACTAGCGGGTTGAAGCAGTACTTC,CASRSGTSGLKQYF
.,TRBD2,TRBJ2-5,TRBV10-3,TGTGCCATCAGTGACCCTAGCGGGAGGGGTGAGACCCAGTACTTC,CAISDPSGRGETQYF
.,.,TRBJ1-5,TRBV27,TGTGCCAGCAGTTTATTTGCGGTCATTCAGCCCCAGCATTTT,CASSLFAVIQPQHF
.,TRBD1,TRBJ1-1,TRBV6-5,TGTGCCAGCAGTGTCAGGGGGGCTGAAGCTTTCTTT,CASSVRGAEAFF
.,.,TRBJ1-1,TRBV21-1,TGTGCCAGCAGCCCCCTACCCCCGGTTCCAATGAACACTGAAGCTTTCTTT,CASSPLPPVPMNTEAFF
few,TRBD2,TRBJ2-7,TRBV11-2,TGTGCCAGCAGTGTAGCGGGGGGCCCCTGGGAGCAGTACTTC,CASSVAGGPWEQYF
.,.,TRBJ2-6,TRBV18,TGTGCCAGCTCACCTGCGACAGACTCTGGGGCCAACGTCCTGACTTTC,CASSPATDSGANVLTF
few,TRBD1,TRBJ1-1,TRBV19,TGTGCCAGTAGCCCCGACAGGGGAAACACTGAAGCTTTCTTT,CASSPDRGNTEAFF